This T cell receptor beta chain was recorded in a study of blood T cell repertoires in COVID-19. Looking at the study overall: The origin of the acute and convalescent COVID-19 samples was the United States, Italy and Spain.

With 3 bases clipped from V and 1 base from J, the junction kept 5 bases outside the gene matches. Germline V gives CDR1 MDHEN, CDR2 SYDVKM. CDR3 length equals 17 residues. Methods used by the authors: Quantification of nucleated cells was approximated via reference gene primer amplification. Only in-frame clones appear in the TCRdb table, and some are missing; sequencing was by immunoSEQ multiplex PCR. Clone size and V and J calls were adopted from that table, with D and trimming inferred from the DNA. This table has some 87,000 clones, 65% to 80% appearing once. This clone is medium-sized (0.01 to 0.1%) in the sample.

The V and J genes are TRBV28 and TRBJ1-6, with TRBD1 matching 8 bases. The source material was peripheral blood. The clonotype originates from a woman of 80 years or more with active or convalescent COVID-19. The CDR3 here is CASSFGQGLSYNSPLHF. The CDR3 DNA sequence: TGTGCCAGCAGTTTTGGACAGGGCTTATCCTATAATTCACCCCTCCACTTT. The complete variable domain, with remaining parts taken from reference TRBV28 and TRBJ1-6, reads DVKVTQSSRYLVKRTGEKVFLECVQDMDHENMFWYRQDPGLGLRLIYFSYDVKMKEKGDIPEGYSVSREKKERFSLILESASTNQTSMYLCASSFGQGLSYNSPLHFGNGTRLTVT.